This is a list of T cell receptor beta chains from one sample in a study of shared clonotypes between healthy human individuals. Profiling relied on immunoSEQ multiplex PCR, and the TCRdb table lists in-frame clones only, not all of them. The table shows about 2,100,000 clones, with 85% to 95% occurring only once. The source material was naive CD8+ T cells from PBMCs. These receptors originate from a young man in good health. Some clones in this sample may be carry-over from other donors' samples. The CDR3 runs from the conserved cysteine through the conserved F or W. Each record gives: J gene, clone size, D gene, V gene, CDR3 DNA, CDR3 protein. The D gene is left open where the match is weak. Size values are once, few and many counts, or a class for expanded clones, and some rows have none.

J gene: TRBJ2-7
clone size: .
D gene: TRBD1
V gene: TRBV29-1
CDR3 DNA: TGCAGCGTTGAGGGACAGAGCTCCTACGAGCAGTACTTC
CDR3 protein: CSVEGQSSYEQYF

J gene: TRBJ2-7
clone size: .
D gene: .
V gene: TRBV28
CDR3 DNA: TGTGCCAGCAATCCTAGGCGTTCCTACGAGCAGTACTTC
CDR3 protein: CASNPRRSYEQYF

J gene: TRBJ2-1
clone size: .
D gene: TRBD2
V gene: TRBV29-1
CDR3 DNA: TGCAGCGTTCTCGCCGGGACTAGCGGCAATGAGCAGTTCTTC
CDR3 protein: CSVLAGTSGNEQFF

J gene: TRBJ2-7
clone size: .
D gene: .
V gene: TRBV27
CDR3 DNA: TGTGCCAGCAGGTTAGGGGGACTCTCCTACGAGCAGTACTTC
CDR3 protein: CASRLGGLSYEQYF

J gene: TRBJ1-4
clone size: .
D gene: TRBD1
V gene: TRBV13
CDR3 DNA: TGTGCCAGCAGCTCGGGACAGGACCAACTTACTAATGAAAAACTGTTTTTT
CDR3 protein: CASSSGQDQLTNEKLFF

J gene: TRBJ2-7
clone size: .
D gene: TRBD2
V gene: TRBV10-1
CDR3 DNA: TGCGCCAGCAGTGAGACACTAGCGGGCGAGACGTACGAGCAGTACTTC
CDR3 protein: CASSETLAGETYEQYF

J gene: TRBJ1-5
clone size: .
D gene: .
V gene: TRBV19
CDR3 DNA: TGTGCCAGTAGCCACTTCGGCCAGCTCGAGCCTAATCAGCCCCAGCATTTT
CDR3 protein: CASSHFGQLEPNQPQHF

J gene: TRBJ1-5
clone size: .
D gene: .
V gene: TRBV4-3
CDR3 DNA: TGCGCCAGCAGCCAAGATCTACTGGGAGGAGGGAGCAATCAGCCCCAGCATTTT
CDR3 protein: CASSQDLLGGGSNQPQHF

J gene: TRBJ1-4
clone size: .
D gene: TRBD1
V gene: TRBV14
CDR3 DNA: TGTGCCAGCAGCCCTGGACAGGGCGACTACCTTGGGTCTAAACTGTTTTTT
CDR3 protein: CASSPGQGDYLGSKLFF

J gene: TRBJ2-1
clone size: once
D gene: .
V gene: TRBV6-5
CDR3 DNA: TGTGCCAGCAGTTATTCCGTAGGGGAGACGGGCAATGAGCAGTTCTTC
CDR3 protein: CASSYSVGETGNEQFF

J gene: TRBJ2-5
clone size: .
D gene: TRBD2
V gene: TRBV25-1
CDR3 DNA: TGTGCCAGCGGGGAACCGGGACTAGCCGTCGAGACCCAGTACTTC
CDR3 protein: CASGEPGLAVETQYF

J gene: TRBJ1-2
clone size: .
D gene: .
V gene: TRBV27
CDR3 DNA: TGTGCCAGCACCCGAGGCGGCGGCAGCTATGGCTACACCTTC
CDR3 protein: CASTRGGGSYGYTF

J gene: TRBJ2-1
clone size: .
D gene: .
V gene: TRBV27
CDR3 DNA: TGTGCCAGCAGTTTGGGGGCCAGCTACAATGAGCAGTTCTTC
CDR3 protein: CASSLGASYNEQFF

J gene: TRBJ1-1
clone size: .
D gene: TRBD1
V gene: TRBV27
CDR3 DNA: TGTGCCAGCAGACACAGGGGGCTGACTGAAGCTTTCTTT
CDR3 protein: CASRHRGLTEAFF

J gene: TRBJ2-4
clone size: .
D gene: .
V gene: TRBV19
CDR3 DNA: TGTGCCAGTTCCGACCTTCTAGCCAAAAACATTCAGTACTTC
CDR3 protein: CASSDLLAKNIQYF

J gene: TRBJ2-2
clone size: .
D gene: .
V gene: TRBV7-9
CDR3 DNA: TGTGCCAGCAGCCAAGACGCCGCCGAGATTGGAGCCGGGGAGCTGTTTTTT
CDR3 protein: CASSQDAAEIGAGELFF

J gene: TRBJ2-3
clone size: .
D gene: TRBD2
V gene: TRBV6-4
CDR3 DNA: TGTGCCAGCAGTGCAACTAGCGGGAGTGATACGCAGTATTTT
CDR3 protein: CASSATSGSDTQYF

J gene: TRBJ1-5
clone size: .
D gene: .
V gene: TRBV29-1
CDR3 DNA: TGCAGCGTGGGGGAGGGAGGTTTCAATCAGCCCCAGCATTTT
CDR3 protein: CSVGEGGFNQPQHF

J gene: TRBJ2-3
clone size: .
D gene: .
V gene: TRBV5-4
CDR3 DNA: TGTGCCAGCAGCTCGCTGCGCCGGGACGGAAGCACAGATACGCAGTATTTT
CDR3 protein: CASSSLRRDGSTDTQYF

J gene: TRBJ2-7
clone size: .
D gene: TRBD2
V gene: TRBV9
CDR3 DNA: TGTGCCAGCAGCGCAGGCGGGGGACTCGAGCAGTACTTC
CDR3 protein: CASSAGGGLEQYF

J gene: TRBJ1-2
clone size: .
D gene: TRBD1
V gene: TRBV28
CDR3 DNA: TGTGCCAGCAGTGACGGACAGGGGAGAAAGTATGGCTACACCTTC
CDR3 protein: CASSDGQGRKYGYTF

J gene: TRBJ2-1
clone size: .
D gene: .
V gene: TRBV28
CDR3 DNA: TGTGCCAGCAGCCTGGGGCGGCGTCACCTTGGCGGAGGTGAGCAGTTCTTC
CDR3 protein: CASSLGRRHLGGGEQFF

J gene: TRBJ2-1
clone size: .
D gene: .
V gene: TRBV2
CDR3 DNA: TGTGCCAGCAGTGGCATCTGGGGTTTGGATGAGCAGTTCTTC
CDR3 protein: CASSGIWGLDEQFF

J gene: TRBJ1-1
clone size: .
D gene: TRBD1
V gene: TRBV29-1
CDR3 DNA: TGCAGCGTCCCGGGACAGGGGGCCAATGAAGCTTTCTTT
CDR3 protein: CSVPGQGANEAFF

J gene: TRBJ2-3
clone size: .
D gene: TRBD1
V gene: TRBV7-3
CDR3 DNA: TGTGCCAGCAGCGCCGGGACAGGGGGAGATACGCAGTATTTT
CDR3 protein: CASSAGTGGDTQYF

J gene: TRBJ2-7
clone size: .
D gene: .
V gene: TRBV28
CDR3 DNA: TGTGCCAGCAGTTTTTGGGGCAGGACCAACTACGAGCAGTACTTC
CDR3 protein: CASSFWGRTNYEQYF

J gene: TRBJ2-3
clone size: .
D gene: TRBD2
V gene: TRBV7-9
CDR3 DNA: TGTGCCAGCAGCTCCTTAGCGGGAGTGAGGGGTGATACGCAGTATTTT
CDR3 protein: CASSSLAGVRGDTQYF

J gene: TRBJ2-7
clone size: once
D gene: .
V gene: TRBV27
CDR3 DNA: TGTGCCAGCAGTCCGTCCGGCGGGGAGGTTTCCTACGAGCAGTACTTC
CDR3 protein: CASSPSGGEVSYEQYF

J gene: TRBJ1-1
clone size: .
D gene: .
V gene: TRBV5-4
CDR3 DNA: TGTGCCAGCAGCTTGGGAAGGGGGTGGACTGAAGCTTTCTTT
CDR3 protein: CASSLGRGWTEAFF

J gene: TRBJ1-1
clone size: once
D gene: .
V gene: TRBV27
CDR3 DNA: TGTGCCAGCAGTTCCGGGCCGGGGTCAGGGGTCGCTGAAGCTTTCTTT
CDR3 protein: CASSSGPGSGVAEAFF

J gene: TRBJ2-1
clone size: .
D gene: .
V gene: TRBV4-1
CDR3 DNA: TGCGCCAGCCAAAAGGGATCTCTACTTAATGAGCAGTTCTTC
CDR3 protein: CASQKGSLLNEQFF

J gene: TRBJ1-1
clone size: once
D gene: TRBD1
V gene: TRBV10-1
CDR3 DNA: TGCGCCAGCAGTCCAAGACAGGGATCGAACACTGAAGCTTTCTTT
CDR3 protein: CASSPRQGSNTEAFF

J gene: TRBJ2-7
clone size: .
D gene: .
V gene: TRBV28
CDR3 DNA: TGTGCCAGCAATTCCCCAGGGGTTTCGAGCGTTGGGGGTTACGAGCAGTACTTC
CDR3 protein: CASNSPGVSSVGGYEQYF

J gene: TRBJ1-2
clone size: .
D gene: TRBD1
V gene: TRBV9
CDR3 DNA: TGTGCCAGCAGCAATCCGGACAGGGAAAGGGGGTACTATGGCTACACCTTC
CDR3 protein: CASSNPDRERGYYGYTF

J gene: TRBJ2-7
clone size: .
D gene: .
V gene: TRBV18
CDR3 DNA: TGTGCCAGCTCACCAGATAACTACGAGCAGTACTTC
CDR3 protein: CASSPDNYEQYF

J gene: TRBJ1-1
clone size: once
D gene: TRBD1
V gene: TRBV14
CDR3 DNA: TGTGCCAGCACCCCAGGGGGCCCGGTCGCTTTCTTT
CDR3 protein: CASTPGGPVAFF

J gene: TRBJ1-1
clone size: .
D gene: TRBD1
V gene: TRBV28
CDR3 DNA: TGTGCCAGCAGGATTGACAGGGGGGTCACTGAAGCTTTCTTT
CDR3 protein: CASRIDRGVTEAFF

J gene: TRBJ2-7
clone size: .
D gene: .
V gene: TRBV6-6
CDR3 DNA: TGTGCCAGCAGCGAACCGGACAGACGCTCCTACGAGCAGTACTTC
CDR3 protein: CASSEPDRRSYEQYF

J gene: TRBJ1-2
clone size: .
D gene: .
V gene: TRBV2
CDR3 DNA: TGTGCCAGCAGTGAAGGGCACTATGGCTACACCTTC
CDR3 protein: CASSEGHYGYTF

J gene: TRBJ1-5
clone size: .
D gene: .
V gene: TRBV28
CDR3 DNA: TGTGCCAGCAGTTCGCTTGTTAGTCAGCCCCAGCATTTT
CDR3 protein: CASSSLVSQPQHF